This T cell receptor (beta chain) was obtained from a study of blood T cell repertoires in COVID-19. The CDR3 loop spans 15 amino acids. Per germline, CDR1 LNHDA and CDR2 SQIVND (reference sequence). Trimming at V came to 6 bases and at J to 4 bases, leaving 9 bases not matched to a gene. The repertoire was sequenced with immunoSEQ multiplex PCR; TCRdb's copy has only in-frame clones and lacks some. In the table there are 75,000 to 95,000 clones, approximately 83% of which are singletons. This TCR derives from a man aged 55-75 years with acute or convalescent COVID-19. The sample consisted of peripheral blood. The chain couples TRBV19 to TRBJ1-2, with 9 bases that match TRBD1. The CDR3 region is CASRGQGRESYGYTF. The CDR3 coding sequence is TGTGCCAGTAGGGGACAGGGTAGGGAGAGCTATGGCTACACCTTC.